The TCR beta chain under discussion was sequenced for a study of T and B cells in COVID-19 patients. About the research overall: Blood was sampled from COVID-19 patients who were either actively infected or recovered. Recovered patients mostly had mild to moderate COVID-19 managed as outpatients. Active-infection patients were older, median 67 years, than recovered patients, median around 35 years. The study, taken as a whole, reports: Patients with COVID-19 reportedly showed strongly skewed T cell receptor beta variable and joining gene usage.

Multiplex PCR with BIOMED2 TRB-A/B primer pools amplified TRB rearrangements. One entry per CDR3 protein results from TCRdb running MiXCR on the multiplex PCR reads. Of around 10,000 distinct CDR3 sequences in the sample, approximately 29% were seen once. This clonotype ranks as medium-sized (0.01 to 0.1%). Its antigen is as yet unknown. Each TRB amplification used roughly 250-550 ng of genomic DNA from blood. The sample taken for sequencing was blood. The TCR sequence derives from a human donor who had recovered from COVID-19.

The CDR3: CAWSVNEQYF. CDR3 DNA: TGTGCCTGGAGTGTTAACGAGCAGTACTTC. This rearrangement joins TRBV30 to TRBJ2-7; D unresolved. Germline V gene data show CDR1 as GTSNPN and CDR2 as SVGIG (reference sequence). There are 10 residues in the CDR3. With 0 bases removed from V and 5 bases from J, the gap between germline ends came to 2 bases.